This TCR beta chain emerged from a study of T cell clonality in common variable immunodeficiency. Produced via immunoSEQ multiplex PCR; TCRdb's table is partial and in-frame only. The sample gives some 40,000 clones, none seen only once, and the top ten clones hold about 3.6%. The ends were cut back, 1 base at V and 6 bases at J, with 7 bases in the middle. This CDR3 is 13 amino acids long. Germline-derived CDR1 and CDR2 are SEHNR and FQNEAQ (reference sequence). General study results and limits: Common variable immunodeficiency TCR beta sequences reportedly had fewer deletions and N-nucleotide insertions. Shared TCRbeta clones were fewer between CVID subjects than controls.

This clone was seen more than once but under ten times. The antigen is undetermined. The read ends 3 residues before the CDR3 terminus; that terminus is restored from the germline J gene. The gene calls are TRBV7-9 and TRBJ2-1; D may be TRBD1 (6 bases). The source is a person aged 18 to 75 in good health. Source material: peripheral blood mononuclear cells. CDR3 bases read: TGTGCCAGCAGCTTAGAACAGGGCAATGAG. Translating it yields CASSLEQGNE. The whole CDR3 protein reads CASSLEQGNEQFF.